The rows below give T cell receptor beta chains drawn from one sample of a study of a mutant IDH1 vaccine in newly diagnosed glioma. Profiled with immunoSEQ multiplex PCR; TCRdb holds only in-frame clones, not every one. The sample has tens of thousands of clones, more than 80% seen once; the top ten hold 5% to 6.5%. Their antigens are not known. The sample here was PBMCs, taken from a glioma patient whose treatment included an IDH1 peptide vaccine. All receptors derive from a man aged 35-49 years with glioma. CDR3s include the opening cysteine and the closing phenylalanine or tryptophan. Fields, in order: V gene, clone size, D gene, J gene, CDR3 DNA, CDR3 protein. D genes are given only for firm matches. The listing skips clone size in some rows; elsewhere it reads once, few, many or a size class.

v_call: TRBV4-2; clone_size: once; d_call: TRBD1; j_call: TRBJ1-5; cdr3_nt: TGTGCCAGCAGCCAAGAAGGGACAGTTAGCAATCAGCCCCAGCATTTT; cdr3_aa: CASSQEGTVSNQPQHF
v_call: TRBV11-2; clone_size: -; d_call: -; j_call: TRBJ1-1; cdr3_nt: TGTGCCAGCAGCTGGGCCCAGACAAGCACTGAAGCTTTCTTT; cdr3_aa: CASSWAQTSTEAFF
v_call: TRBV5-5; clone_size: -; d_call: TRBD1; j_call: TRBJ1-5; cdr3_nt: TGTGCCAGCAGCTTTTACCGGGACAGGGGGAACCCGGAGGCCCAGCATTTT; cdr3_aa: CASSFYRDRGNPEAQHF
v_call: TRBV7-6; clone_size: -; d_call: -; j_call: TRBJ2-7; cdr3_nt: TGTGCCAGCAGCTTAGGGTCTAATACCTACGAGCAGTACTTC; cdr3_aa: CASSLGSNTYEQYF
v_call: TRBV6-1; clone_size: -; d_call: -; j_call: TRBJ2-2; cdr3_nt: TGTGCCAGCAGTGAGATACAGGGCTACGGGGAGCTGTTTTTT; cdr3_aa: CASSEIQGYGELFF
v_call: TRBV6-1; clone_size: -; d_call: -; j_call: TRBJ1-5; cdr3_nt: TGTGCCAGCAGTGTACAGGGCAATCAGCCCCAGCATTTT; cdr3_aa: CASSVQGNQPQHF
v_call: TRBV19; clone_size: -; d_call: -; j_call: TRBJ1-2; cdr3_nt: TGTGCCAGTAACCCCGGACAGCGGGGCGGCTACACCTTC; cdr3_aa: CASNPGQRGGYTF
v_call: TRBV30; clone_size: -; d_call: -; j_call: TRBJ2-1; cdr3_nt: TGTGCCTGGTCGGCGGAAAGATACAATGAGCAGTTCTTC; cdr3_aa: CAWSAERYNEQFF
v_call: TRBV6-1; clone_size: -; d_call: -; j_call: TRBJ1-4; cdr3_nt: TGTGCCAGCAGTGGGACAGCTGGCAATGAAAAACTGTTTTTT; cdr3_aa: CASSGTAGNEKLFF
v_call: TRBV28; clone_size: -; d_call: -; j_call: TRBJ1-4; cdr3_nt: TGTGCCAGCAGTTTTGCCGGGGAAAAACTGTTTTTT; cdr3_aa: CASSFAGEKLFF
v_call: TRBV7-9; clone_size: few; d_call: -; j_call: TRBJ1-4; cdr3_nt: TGTGCCAGCAGCTTATGGGGCAGGGGAGGAGAAAAACTGTTTTTT; cdr3_aa: CASSLWGRGGEKLFF